Listed here is a single TCR beta chain. Antigen unknown. Per germline, CDR1 DFQATT and CDR2 SNEGSKA (reference sequence). The CDR3 runs 14 residues. J lost 3 bases, V lost 5 bases, and 7 bases had no gene match. The sample is drawn from a study of T cells in Graves' hyperthyroidism and ophthalmopathy. For the study at large: Any treatment followed the collection of peripheral blood at initial diagnosis.

Regarding the study as a whole: Most thyroid clonotypes expanded above 0.001 appeared in blood too.

Amplification of TCR beta CDR3 regions was performed using RNA transcripts as template. The HTBI set primed first-round TCR CDR3 RT-PCR. TCRdb re-analysed the multiplex PCR reads in MiXCR, keeping a single row per CDR3 protein. The data contain roughly 700,000 distinct CDR3 sequences, about 18% of them seen just once; the ten biggest clones take up roughly a sixth. This receptor was identified in a man aged 50-60 years with Graves' hyperthyroidism. The J gene is TRBJ2-7, the V gene TRBV20-1, with 10 bases identical to TRBD2. The sequencing sample was made of blood. The CDR3 is CSASGGTSVYEQYF. In DNA, the CDR3 is TGCAGTGCTTCAGGCGGGACTAGCGTCTACGAGCAGTACTTC.